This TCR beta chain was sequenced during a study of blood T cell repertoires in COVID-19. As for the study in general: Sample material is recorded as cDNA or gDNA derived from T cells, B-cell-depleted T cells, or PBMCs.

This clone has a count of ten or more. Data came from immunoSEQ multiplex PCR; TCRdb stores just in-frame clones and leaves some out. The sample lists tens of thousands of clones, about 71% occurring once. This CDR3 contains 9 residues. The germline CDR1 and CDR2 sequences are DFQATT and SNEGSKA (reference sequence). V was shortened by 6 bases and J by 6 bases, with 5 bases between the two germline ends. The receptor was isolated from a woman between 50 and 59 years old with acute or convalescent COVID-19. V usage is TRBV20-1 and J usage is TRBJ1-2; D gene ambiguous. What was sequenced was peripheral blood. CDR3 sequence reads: CSARDGYTF. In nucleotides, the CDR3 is TGCAGTGCGCGGGATGGCTACACCTTC.